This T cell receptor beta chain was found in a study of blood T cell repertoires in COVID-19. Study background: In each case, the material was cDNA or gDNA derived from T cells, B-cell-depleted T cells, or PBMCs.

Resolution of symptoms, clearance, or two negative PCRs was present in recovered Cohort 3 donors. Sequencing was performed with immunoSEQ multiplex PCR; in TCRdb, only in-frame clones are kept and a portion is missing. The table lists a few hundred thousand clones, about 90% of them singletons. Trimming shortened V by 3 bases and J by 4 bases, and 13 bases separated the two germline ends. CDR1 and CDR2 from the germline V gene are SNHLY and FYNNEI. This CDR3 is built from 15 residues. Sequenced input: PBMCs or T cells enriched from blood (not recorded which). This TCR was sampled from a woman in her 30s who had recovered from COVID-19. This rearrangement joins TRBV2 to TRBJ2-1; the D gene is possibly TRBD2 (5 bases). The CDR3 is CASSDVGAVYNEQFF. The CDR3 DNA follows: TGTGCCAGCAGTGATGTTGGAGCGGTTTACAATGAGCAGTTCTTC. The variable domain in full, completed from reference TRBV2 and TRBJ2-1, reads EPEVTQTPSHQVTQMGQEVILRCVPISNHLYFYWYRQILGQKVEFLVSFYNNEISEKSEIFDDQFSVERPDGSNFTLKIRSTKLEDSAMYFCASSDVGAVYNEQFFGPGTRLTVL.